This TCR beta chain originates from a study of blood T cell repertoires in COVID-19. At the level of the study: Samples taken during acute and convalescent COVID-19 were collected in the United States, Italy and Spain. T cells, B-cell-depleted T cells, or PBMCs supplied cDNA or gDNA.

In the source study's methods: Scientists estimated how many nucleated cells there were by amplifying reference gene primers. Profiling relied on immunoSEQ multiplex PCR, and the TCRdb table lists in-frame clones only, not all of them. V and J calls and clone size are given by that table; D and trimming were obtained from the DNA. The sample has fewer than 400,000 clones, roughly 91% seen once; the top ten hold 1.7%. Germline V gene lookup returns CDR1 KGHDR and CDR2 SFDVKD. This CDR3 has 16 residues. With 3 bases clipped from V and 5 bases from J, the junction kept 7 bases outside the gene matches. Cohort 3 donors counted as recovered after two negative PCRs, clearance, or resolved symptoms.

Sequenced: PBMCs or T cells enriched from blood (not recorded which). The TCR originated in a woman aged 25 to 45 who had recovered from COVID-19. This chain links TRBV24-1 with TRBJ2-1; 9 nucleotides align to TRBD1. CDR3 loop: CATSDPSGQGHNEQFF. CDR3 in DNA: TGTGCCACCAGTGATCCCTCGGGACAGGGTCACAATGAGCAGTTCTTC.